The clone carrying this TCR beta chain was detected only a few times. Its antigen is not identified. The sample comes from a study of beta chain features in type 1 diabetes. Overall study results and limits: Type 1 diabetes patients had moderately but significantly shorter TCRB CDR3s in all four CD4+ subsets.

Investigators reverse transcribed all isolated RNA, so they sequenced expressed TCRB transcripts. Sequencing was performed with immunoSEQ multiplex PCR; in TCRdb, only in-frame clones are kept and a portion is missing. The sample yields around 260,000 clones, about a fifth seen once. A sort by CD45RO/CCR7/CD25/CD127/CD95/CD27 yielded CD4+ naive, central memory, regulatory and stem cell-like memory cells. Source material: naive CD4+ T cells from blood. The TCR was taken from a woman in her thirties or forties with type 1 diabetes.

CDR3 protein: CATSREASHQGEQYF. The CDR3, as DNA: TGTGCCACCAGCAGAGAGGCCTCTCACCAGGGCGAGCAGTACTTC. The chain couples TRBV15 to TRBJ2-7; TRBD1 might be the D (5 bases). The ends were cut back, 0 bases at V and 6 bases at J, with 15 bases in the middle. The germline CDR1 and CDR2 sequences are LNHNV and YYDKDF (reference sequence). The CDR3 loop spans 15 amino acids.